One sample yielded the 5 T cell receptor beta chains listed below, sequenced in a study of T-cell memory formation after mild COVID-19. TCRdb re-derived calls from the 5' RACE reads in MiXCR, one entry per CDR3 protein. This sample has around 100,000 distinct CDR3 sequences; 11% occur once, and the top ten carry roughly two fifths. The sequenced sample consisted of PBMCs or a T cell subset sorted from them (not recorded which). These receptors came from a man aged 18 to 30 who had mild COVID-19 (a few samples of this study predate the infection). Cell type and time point are not known.

The chain is built from TRBV4-3 and TRBJ2-3; TRBD2 matches 7 bases. The V gene end was trimmed by 0 bases and the J gene end by 3 bases; junction bases not matched to a gene: 6. Germline V gene data show CDR1 as LGHNA and CDR2 as YSLEER. This CDR3 has 16 amino acids. CDR3 in amino acids: CASSQEPGGTTDTQYF. In DNA form, the CDR3 reads TGCGCCAGCAGCCAAGAACCGGGGGGTACAACAGATACGCAGTATTTT.

The chain joins TRBV7-2 to TRBJ2-7; unclear D gene. From germline, CDR1 is SGHTA and CDR2 FQGNSA. The ends were cut back, 6 bases at V and 1 base at J, with 13 bases in the middle. The CDR3 has 14 amino acids. The CDR3, as DNA: TGTGCCAGCAGTATGTTCGGCAGATCCTACGAGCAGTACTTC. Protein: CASSMFGRSYEQYF.

Many counts were recorded for this clonotype. The J gene is TRBJ2-1, the V gene TRBV4-1; no clear D. Germline V gives CDR1 MGHRA, CDR2 YSYEKL. There are 16 residues in the CDR3. Trimming took 0 bases from V and 3 from J, leaving 12 bases between them. This CDR3 reads CASSQEVSNVYNEQFF. The CDR3, as DNA: TGCGCCAGCAGCCAAGAGGTTAGCAACGTCTACAATGAGCAGTTCTTC.

J is TRBJ2-4 and V is TRBV7-8; 8 nucleotides line up with TRBD1. The CDR3 extends over 14 amino acids. V lost 1 base to trimming and J lost 7 bases; unmatched junction nucleotides: 3. Germline V gene sequence: CDR1 SGHVS, CDR2 FQNEAQ. DNA for the CDR3: TGTGCCAGCAGCTTAGGACAGGGGTGGAACATTCAGTACTTC. Translating gives CASSLGQGWNIQYF.

This chain connects TRBV3-1 to TRBJ2-7; D is uncertain. Germline V gene sequence: CDR1 LGHDT, CDR2 YNNKEL (reference sequence). Trimming removed 5 bases at V and 0 bases at J, with 14 bases between. The CDR3 runs to 15 residues. CDR3 residues: CASSTRTASSYEQYF. The CDR3 coding sequence is TGTGCCAGCAGCACCCGGACGGCGAGCTCCTACGAGCAGTACTTC.